This TCR beta chain was obtained from a study of T cells in Graves' hyperthyroidism and ophthalmopathy. Graves' hyperthyroidism without ophthalmopathy progression within 18 months was termed stable. Diagnoses were established using clinical symptoms, serum thyroxine and TRAb, thyroid ultrasound and orbital computed tomography. This CDR3 region has 14 residues. V gave up 6 bases and J gave up 4 bases, with 15 bases separating them. Germline-derived CDR1 and CDR2 are DFQATT and SNEGSKA (reference sequence). The CDR3 regions of TCR beta were amplified from RNA transcripts. Initially, a first-round RT-PCR of the TCR CDR3 employed the HTBI primer set. TCRdb called the multiplex PCR reads again in MiXCR, with one record for every CDR3 protein. The repertoire holds roughly 750,000 distinct CDR3 sequences, with less than 20% as singletons.

The chain employs TRBV20-1 and TRBJ2-2; D remains unclear. The TCR originated in a young man with Graves' hyperthyroidism. The sample comprised blood. CDR3 residues: CSALGPLGTGELFF. CDR3 nucleotides: TGCAGTGCCCTTGGGCCGTTAGGCACCGGGGAGCTGTTTTTT.